This TCR beta chain was sequenced for a study of blood T cell repertoires in COVID-19. Assay: immunoSEQ multiplex PCR; the TCRdb copy retains only in-frame clones and omits some. The sample lists 100,000 to 150,000 clones; about 86% were seen once. Germline CDR1 and CDR2: MNHEY and SMNVEV (reference sequence). CDR3 length: 13 amino acids. The germline V and J ends were trimmed by 4 bases and 7 bases, with 10 bases remaining between them. This clonotype was obtained from a woman aged 50 to 60 with acute or convalescent COVID-19. The chain couples TRBV27 to TRBJ2-2, with D perhaps TRBD1 (6 bases). The sample consisted of peripheral blood. CDR3 nucleotides: TGTGCCAGCAGTTATCAGGGGAACGGGGAGCTGTTTTTT. This gives the protein CASSYQGNGELFF.